The sequence of this TCR beta chain was determined in a study of blood T cell repertoires in COVID-19. V lost 5 bases and J lost 14, with 13 bases in between. CDR3 length equals 12 residues. Clones were sequenced by immunoSEQ multiplex PCR, and TCRdb holds only the in-frame ones, with some missing. The sample holds a few hundred thousand clones, roughly 90% seen once. Sequenced material: peripheral blood. The rearrangement links TRBV12-3 or TRBV12-4 to TRBJ1-6; D remains ambiguous. The TCR sequence derives from a human donor in a cohort sampled during active COVID-19. The CDR3 DNA sequence: TGTGCCAGCAGTACCGGAGGCTTCACCCTCCACTTT. Protein: CASSTGGFTLHF.